These 9 T cell receptor beta chains share one sample of origin, sequenced in a study of spatial heterogeneity in lung cancer. Indicated time point: sample taken at primary tumor resection. TCRdb itself ran the 5' RACE reads through MiXCR, one entry per CDR3 protein. The profile shows roughly 40,000 distinct CDR3 sequences, nearly 7% of them singletons. Sequences were derived from PBMCs, sampled at surgery. These receptors all come from a female donor with early-stage non-small cell lung cancer.

This clonotype appeared a few times. The chain carries TRBV2 and TRBJ1-5; D remains ambiguous. V was trimmed by 6 bases and J by 3 bases, leaving 9 bases between them. The germline gives CDR1 SNHLY, CDR2 FYNNEI. The CDR3 length is 13 residues. The CDR3 coding sequence is TGTGCCAGCAGAGCCGATTACAATCAGCCCCAGCATTTT. It yields the protein CASRADYNQPQHF.

The gene calls are TRBV9 and TRBJ2-3, with TRBD2 identical over 7 bases. The CDR3 has 15 amino acids. V lost 1 base, J lost 1 base, and 3 bases stayed unmatched. Germline CDR1 is SGDLS and CDR2 is YYNGEE. CDR3 in amino acids: CASSVSSGGTDTQYF. For the CDR3, the DNA is TGTGCCAGCAGCGTATCCAGCGGGGGCACAGATACGCAGTATTTT.

The chain carries TRBV7-6 and TRBJ1-1; TRBD1 matches 8 bases. Germline V lookup: CDR1 SGHVS, CDR2 FNYEAQ. CDR3 length: 17 amino acids. The J segment lost 0 bases and the V segment lost 5 bases, leaving 11 bases of the junction unmatched. The CDR3 sequence: CASSILPGQEMNTEAFF. The CDR3 DNA follows: TGTGCCAGCAGCATTTTACCGGGACAGGAGATGAACACTGAAGCTTTCTTT.

This clonotype was seen a few times. This chain uses TRBV2 with TRBJ1-5, with a weak D call TRBD1 (6 bases). V lost 4 bases and J lost 2, with 12 bases in between. The germline V gene has CDR1 SNHLY and CDR2 FYNNEI. The CDR3 is 15 residues long. CDR3 protein: CASSVDTGRNQPQHF. DNA of the CDR3: TGTGCCAGCAGTGTGGACACAGGGCGCAATCAGCCCCAGCATTTT.

This chain joins TRBV7-9 and TRBJ1-2; no clear D gene. Per germline, CDR1 SEHNR and CDR2 FQNEAQ (reference sequence). V lost 2 bases and J lost 7, with 20 bases in between. This CDR3 has 16 residues. CDR3 DNA sequence: TGTGCCAGCAGCTTACAGGTCGGAGTTTCGGGTTCTGGCTACACCTTC. This sequence encodes CASSLQVGVSGSGYTF.

This chain uses TRBV5-1 with TRBJ1-1; TRBD1 is a possible D gene (5 bases). V shed 4 bases and J shed 0 bases, with 16 bases lying between them. This CDR3 is built from 16 residues. CDR1 is SGHRS, CDR2 YFSETQ, per germline. The CDR3 protein is CASSRAGRAMNTEAFF. The CDR3 nucleotides read TGCGCCAGCAGCAGGGCGGGGCGAGCGATGAACACTGAAGCTTTCTTT. The complete variable domain, with remaining parts taken from reference TRBV5-1 and TRBJ1-1, reads KAGVTQTPRYLIKTRGQQVTLSCSPISGHRSVSWYQQTPGQGLQFLFEYFSETQRNKGNFPGRFSGRQFSNSRSEMNVSTLELGDSALYLCASSRAGRAMNTEAFFGQGTRLTVV.

This clonotype appeared many times. DNA for the CDR3: TGTGCCAGCACCCGGTCCGGGACAGCGAACACCGGGGAGCTGTTTTTT. As protein: CASTRSGTANTGELFF. V is TRBV11-2 and J is TRBJ2-2; 7 bases match TRBD1. Germline CDR1 is SGHAT and CDR2 is FQNNGV. The V gene end was trimmed by 7 bases and the J gene end by 0 bases; junction bases not matched to a gene: 8. The CDR3 sequence is 16 residues long.

The CDR3 loop is CASSQVSNEQFF. The CDR3 DNA sequence: TGTGCCAGCAGCCAAGTTAGCAATGAGCAGTTCTTC. This chain uses TRBV3-1 with TRBJ2-1, with unresolved D. V gave up 1 base and J gave up 6 bases, with 4 bases separating them. The CDR3 runs to 12 residues. Germline-derived CDR1 and CDR2 are LGHDT and YNNKEL (reference sequence).

This clonotype was seen ten or more times. The CDR3 loop is CAWSLYSRGAYEQYF. CDR3 sequence (DNA): TGTGCCTGGAGTCTATATAGCAGGGGGGCCTACGAGCAGTACTTC. This chain joins TRBV30 and TRBJ2-7; possibly TRBD1 for D (7 bases). V was cut by 2 bases and J by 2 bases, with 16 bases left in between. Looked up from germline, CDR1 is GTSNPN and CDR2 is SVGIG (reference sequence). The CDR3 runs 15 residues.